This T cell receptor beta chain was sequenced in a study of cytomegalovirus exposure and HLA in healthy donors. Whole-study results and caveats: Judged likely to be a sequencing artifact was a cluster of highly shared sequence variants.

Germline CDR1 is GTSNPN and CDR2 is SVGIG (reference sequence). The CDR3 sequence is 17 residues long. V was pared by 0 bases and J by 0 bases, with 18 bases between. 13 Jbeta primers and 60 Vbeta primers were used for the PCR. Produced via immunoSEQ multiplex PCR; TCRdb's table is partial and in-frame only. The sample carries some 200,000 clones, about 9% recorded once. Note on this clone: Antigen specificity is unknown.

The sample was PBMCs. The origin of this receptor is a woman aged 25 to 45 in good health and CMV-seropositive. The chain has TRBV30 and TRBJ2-7; possible D gene TRBD2, 5 bases. The CDR3 sequence is CAWSVTYAAGGSYEQYF. In DNA form, the CDR3 reads TGTGCCTGGAGTGTAACCTATGCAGCCGGAGGCTCCTACGAGCAGTACTTC.